This is a list of T cell receptor beta chains from one sample in a study of blood T cell repertoires in COVID-19. Clones were read by immunoSEQ multiplex PCR, and TCRdb kept only the in-frame ones, dropping some. The sample contains some 160,000 clones, 85% to 90% of which appear only once. The specimen was peripheral blood. These receptor sequences come from an elderly woman with COVID-19, enrolled during active disease. CDR3s include the opening cysteine and the closing phenylalanine or tryptophan. Fields, in order: V gene, J gene, clone size, D gene, CDR3 DNA, CDR3 protein. A D gene is named only where the DNA matches it firmly. Size tells how often a clone was seen (once, few, many) or the class of an expanded clone, and some rows leave it out.

>TRBV5-4|TRBJ2-7|NA|TRBD2
TGTGCCAGCAGGTCCGGGACTAGCGAGTACGAGCAGTACTTC
CASRSGTSEYEQYF
>TRBV19|TRBJ1-2|few|NA
TGTGCCAGTAGTAAGGGAACGGGAGATAGCAGGGGCTACACCTTC
CASSKGTGDSRGYTF
>TRBV5-1|TRBJ2-1|NA|TRBD1
TGCGCCAGCAGCTTAACGGGACAGCTACCTTACAATGAGCAGTTCTTC
CASSLTGQLPYNEQFF
>TRBV28|TRBJ1-5|NA|NA
TGTGCCACCCAGGGAAGCAATCAGCCCCAGCATTTT
CATQGSNQPQHF
>TRBV7-2|TRBJ1-5|NA|NA
TGTGCCAGCAGCTTAGTTGGACAGAATCAGCCCCAGCATTTT
CASSLVGQNQPQHF
>TRBV9|TRBJ1-1|NA|NA
TGTGCCAGCAGCCCCTTCCGTACTGAAGCTTTCTTT
CASSPFRTEAFF
>TRBV27|TRBJ1-1|NA|TRBD1
TGTGCCAGCAGTAGGACAGGGTCCATCACTGAAGCTTTCTTT
CASSRTGSITEAFF
>TRBV3-1/TRBV3-2|TRBJ1-5|NA|NA
TGTGCCAGCAGCACTACGGGCAATCAGCCCCAGCATTTT
CASSTTGNQPQHF
>TRBV5-1|TRBJ1-1|NA|NA
TGCGCCAGCTACCTTACGCCAGGGGACCGTGAAGCTTTCTTT
CASYLTPGDREAFF
>TRBV11-2|TRBJ2-5|NA|TRBD2
TGTGCCAGCAGCTCCTACCACGGGACTAGCGGTGGGACCCAGTACTTC
CASSSYHGTSGGTQYF
>TRBV5-6|TRBJ2-3|NA|TRBD1
TGTGCCAGCAGAAAGCCGGACAGGGGTTGCACAGATACGCAGTATTTT
CASRKPDRGCTDTQYF
>TRBV29-1|TRBJ2-1|NA|TRBD2
TGCAGCGTTGTAGCGGGAGCGGTCAATGAGCAGTTCTTC
CSVVAGAVNEQFF
>TRBV2|TRBJ1-5|NA|NA
TGTGCCAGCAGTCCAGTGATGGTCGTATATAGCAATCAGCCCCAGCATTTT
CASSPVMVVYSNQPQHF
>TRBV19|TRBJ1-1|NA|NA
TGTGCCAGTAGGGTAGACAGGATGAACACTGAAGCTTTCTTT
CASRVDRMNTEAFF
>TRBV10-1|TRBJ1-3|few|TRBD1
TGCGCCAGCAGTGCCCTGGGACAGTTCTCCAGAAACACCATATATTTT
CASSALGQFSRNTIYF
>TRBV2|TRBJ2-1|once|NA
TGTGCCAGCACCCCGGACACCCACAATGAGCAGTTCTTC
CASTPDTHNEQFF
>TRBV6-5|TRBJ1-2|once|TRBD1
TGTGCCAGCAGGCGGGACAGGGGGGGGAACTATGGCTACACCTTC
CASRRDRGGNYGYTF
>TRBV28|TRBJ1-1|NA|TRBD1
TGTGCCAGCAGTCCATCCGGACAGGAACTTGAAGCTTTCTTT
CASSPSGQELEAFF
>TRBV9|TRBJ1-4|few|TRBD1
TGTGCCAGCAGCTTCAGGACAGGGACAAATGAAAAACTGTTTTTT
CASSFRTGTNEKLFF
>TRBV19|TRBJ2-6|once|NA
TGTGCCACCGCGTCCTTTGCGTCGTCGGTCACGCTTGGGGCCAACGTCCTGACTTTC
CATASFASSVTLGANVLTF
>TRBV7-8|TRBJ2-2|NA|NA
TGTGCCAGCAGCTTATTAGGGTCAGGGACCGGGGAGCTGTTTTTT
CASSLLGSGTGELFF
>TRBV7-2|TRBJ1-5|NA|NA
TGTGCCAGCAGCTTAGGGGGGCCTAGCAATCAGCCCCAGCATTTT
CASSLGGPSNQPQHF
>TRBV6-1|TRBJ1-1|NA|TRBD1
TGTGCCAGCAGTGAAGGGACCTGGACAGGGAACACTGAAGCTTTCTTT
CASSEGTWTGNTEAFF
>TRBV7-3|TRBJ2-7|once|TRBD2
TGTGCCAGCAGCTTTCGACTAGCGGGAGAGGTGCAGTACTTC
CASSFRLAGEVQYF
>TRBV15|TRBJ2-5|NA|NA
TGTGCCACCAGCAGAGCGGGGGGAAGGGGGCAAGAGACCCAGTACTTC
CATSRAGGRGQETQYF
>TRBV7-2|TRBJ2-2|once|TRBD1
TGTGCCAGCAGCTTCCATCAGGGGGACACCGGGGAGCTGTTTTTT
CASSFHQGDTGELFF
>TRBV4-3|TRBJ2-7|NA|NA
TGCGCCAGCAGCCATAACCACCGGGGGAACTACGAGCAGTACTTC
CASSHNHRGNYEQYF
>TRBV19|TRBJ2-5|few|TRBD1
TGTGCCAGTAGGCGGACAGGGGGAGGTGAGACCCAGTACTTC
CASRRTGGGETQYF
>TRBV7-9|TRBJ1-6|NA|TRBD1
TGTGCCAGCAGCCACTCCGCAGGACAGGGAGGCAATTCACCCCTCCACTTT
CASSHSAGQGGNSPLHF
>TRBV6-5|TRBJ2-2|NA|NA
TGTGCCAGCAGTTTTACAGTCACCGGGGAGCTGTTTTTT
CASSFTVTGELFF
>TRBV12-3/TRBV12-4|TRBJ1-2|NA|TRBD1
TGTGCCAGCAGCCGGACAGGCAACTATGGCTACACCTTC
CASSRTGNYGYTF
>TRBV28|TRBJ2-2|NA|TRBD2
TGTGCCAGCAGCCCAGCGGGAGCAAACACCGGGGAGCTGTTTTTT
CASSPAGANTGELFF
>TRBV6-6|TRBJ1-4|NA|NA
TGTGCCAGCAGTCTAACAGAACAAATCACAACTAATGAAAAACTGTTTTTT
CASSLTEQITTNEKLFF
>TRBV7-3|TRBJ2-1|NA|TRBD1
TGTGCCAGCAGCCTACAGGGGACCTACAATGAGCAGTTCTTC
CASSLQGTYNEQFF
>TRBV19|TRBJ2-2|NA|TRBD1
TGTGCCAGTAAGGGACAGCAGAACACCGGGGAGCTGTTTTTT
CASKGQQNTGELFF
>TRBV7-2|TRBJ1-5|NA|NA
TGTGCCAGCAGCACCCAGGACGGGAGGCGTCAGCCCCAGCATTTT
CASSTQDGRRQPQHF
>TRBV13|TRBJ2-7|NA|TRBD2
TGTGCCAGCAGCTTAGGACCGGGACTAGGCTACGAGCAGTACTTC
CASSLGPGLGYEQYF
>TRBV5-4|TRBJ2-5|NA|TRBD2
TGTGCCAGCAGCTCGGGGACTAGTCAAGAGACCCAGTACTTC
CASSSGTSQETQYF
>TRBV7-2|TRBJ2-5|NA|TRBD2
TGTGCCAGCAGCTTAAGGCTAGCGGGGGGACAAGAGACCCAGTACTTC
CASSLRLAGGQETQYF
>TRBV3-1/TRBV3-2|TRBJ1-2|NA|NA
TGTGCCAGCAGCCAAGCCCAGAATAAGTATGGCTACACCTTC
CASSQAQNKYGYTF
>TRBV12-3/TRBV12-4|TRBJ1-2|NA|TRBD1
TGTGCCAGCAGGTGGACAGGGGACTATGGCTACACCTTC
CASRWTGDYGYTF
>TRBV4-2|TRBJ1-3|NA|NA
TGTGCCAGCAGCCAAGACGTGACACTCTCTGGAAACACCATATATTTT
CASSQDVTLSGNTIYF
>TRBV29-1|TRBJ2-7|NA|TRBD1
TGCAGCGGGGGAGAAACAGGGGGCGAGCAGTACTTC
CSGGETGGEQYF
>TRBV19|TRBJ1-1|once|NA
TGTGCCAGTAGTATAGGGCTGCTGGTTAACACTGAAGCTTTCTTT
CASSIGLLVNTEAFF
>TRBV29-1|TRBJ2-5|NA|NA
TGCAGCCAGACAAGGGGAATTATTCAAGAGACCCAGTACTTC
CSQTRGIIQETQYF
>TRBV28|TRBJ2-7|NA|NA
TGTGCCAGTACATCGTCGGGATACGAGCAGTACTTC
CASTSSGYEQYF
>TRBV9|TRBJ1-4|NA|TRBD1
TGTGCCAGCAGCGTAGATCCCGGGACAGTTAATGAAAAACTGTTTTTT
CASSVDPGTVNEKLFF
>TRBV6-5|TRBJ2-2|NA|NA
TGTGCCAGCAGTTACTTCAGCGGGACAAACACCGGGGAGCTGTTTTTT
CASSYFSGTNTGELFF
>TRBV4-1|TRBJ1-1|NA|NA
TGCGCCAGCAGCCTAACGAGCACTGAAGCTTTCTTT
CASSLTSTEAFF
>TRBV18|TRBJ1-6|NA|TRBD1
TGTGCCAGCTCACCCGGGACAGCTGATTCACCCCTCCACTTT
CASSPGTADSPLHF
>TRBV12-3/TRBV12-4|TRBJ2-1|NA|TRBD1
TGTGCCAGCAGTTCCGGGACAGGAGATTGGCAGTTCTTC
CASSSGTGDWQFF
>TRBV10-3|TRBJ2-1|NA|NA
TGTGCCATCAGTAGGACTATGCGAGACAATGAGCAGTTCTTC
CAISRTMRDNEQFF
>TRBV2|TRBJ2-5|NA|TRBD2
TGTGCCAGCAGTGAACTAGCGGGAGACGAGACCCAGTACTTC
CASSELAGDETQYF
>TRBV7-9|TRBJ2-5|NA|NA
TGTGCCAGCAGCCCCGGATTTTGGGCGGGGAAAGAGACCCAGTACTTC
CASSPGFWAGKETQYF
>TRBV19|TRBJ2-7|NA|TRBD1
TGTGCCAGTAGACTCGGACAGGGGAGAATCTACGAGCAGTACTTC
CASRLGQGRIYEQYF
>TRBV5-1|TRBJ2-3|once|TRBD2
TGCGCCAGCAGCAGAATGACTAGCGGGACGGTCACAGATACGCAGTATTTT
CASSRMTSGTVTDTQYF
>TRBV9|TRBJ1-2|NA|TRBD1
TGTGCCAGCAGCTCCCGTCAGGGGGGCGACGGCTACACCTTC
CASSSRQGGDGYTF
>TRBV4-2|TRBJ2-5|NA|NA
TGTGCCAGCAGCCCCCGGAGCGGCCAAGAGACCCAGTACTTC
CASSPRSGQETQYF